The entry that follows covers one T cell receptor beta chain sequence. These data come from a study of blood T cell repertoires in COVID-19. Study context: T cells, B-cell-depleted T cells, or PBMCs supplied cDNA or gDNA.

Sequenced by immunoSEQ multiplex PCR; TCRdb stores in-frame clones only, minus some. The sample lists approximately 220,000 clones, roughly four fifths occurring once. Germline V gives CDR1 PRHDT, CDR2 FYEKMQ (reference sequence). V lost 3 bases and J lost 4, with 6 bases in between. This CDR3 has 13 amino acids. The sequenced material came from peripheral blood. This receptor was taken from a woman in her twenties or thirties who had recovered from COVID-19. This chain uses TRBV13 with TRBJ1-4, with D hard to call. CDR3 residues: CASSLQRNEKLFF. DNA of the CDR3: TGTGCCAGCAGCTTGCAGCGTAATGAAAAACTGTTTTTT.